A selection of T cell receptor beta chains follows, all from one sample in a study of cytomegalovirus exposure and HLA in healthy donors. Measured with immunoSEQ multiplex PCR; TCRdb has only the in-frame clones, and not every one. The sample carries approximately 190,000 clones, about 80% recorded once. The sample comprised PBMCs. The receptors derive from a man aged 40-50 years in good health and CMV-seropositive. CDR3s include the opening cysteine and the closing phenylalanine or tryptophan. A D gene is named only where the DNA matches it firmly. Clone size is not always given. Where it is, it says once, few, many or a class for expanded clones.

>TRBV5-4|NA|TRBJ2-5|NA
TGTGCCAGCAGCTTGGCAATCAGCCAAGAGACCCAGTACTTC
CASSLAISQETQYF
>TRBV7-2|NA|TRBJ1-2|NA
TGTGCCAGCAGCTTAGCGGAGACAGCCTATGGCTACACCTTC
CASSLAETAYGYTF
>TRBV7-6|TRBD1|TRBJ2-3|NA
TGTGCCAGCAGCTCCCAGGGGGCCCTAGGACATACGCAGTATTTT
CASSSQGALGHTQYF
>TRBV4-1|TRBD1|TRBJ2-7|NA
TGCGCCAGCAGCCAAGATGAAGAGGGGACAGTCTCCTACGAGCAGTACTTC
CASSQDEEGTVSYEQYF
>TRBV18|NA|TRBJ1-3|NA
TGTGCCAGCTCCCCCACGGCTGGAAACACCATATATTTT
CASSPTAGNTIYF
>TRBV4-1|TRBD1|TRBJ1-2|NA
TGCGCCAGCAGCCAAGAGGACAGGCTAGGCTATGGCTACACCTTC
CASSQEDRLGYGYTF
>TRBV2|TRBD1|TRBJ2-3|NA
TGTGCCAGCCAAGGACAGGGGCCCAATTCTTACACAGATACGCAGTATTTT
CASQGQGPNSYTDTQYF
>TRBV6-1|NA|TRBJ1-1|NA
TGTGCCAGCACCGTGGGGGGGGACACTGAAGCTTTCTTT
CASTVGGDTEAFF
>TRBV6-5|TRBD1|TRBJ1-1|NA
TGTGCCAGCAGTTACGGCAGGGGGCGAACTGAAGCTTTCTTT
CASSYGRGRTEAFF
>TRBV6-6|TRBD2|TRBJ2-7|NA
TGTGCCAGCAGTCCGACTAGCAACTACGAGCAGTACTTC
CASSPTSNYEQYF
>TRBV4-3|TRBD1|TRBJ2-3|once
TGCGCCAGCAGCCATGAGGGGGCGGCCACAGATACGCAGTATTTT
CASSHEGAATDTQYF
>TRBV6-5|TRBD2|TRBJ2-7|NA
TGTGCCAGCAGTTACGGGACTAGCGGGTGCGAGCAGTACTTC
CASSYGTSGCEQYF
>TRBV28|NA|TRBJ2-3|NA
TGTGCCAGCACTACAGGACTATTGACGGATACGCAGTATTTT
CASTTGLLTDTQYF
>TRBV9|NA|TRBJ1-1|NA
TGTGCCAGCAGCTTGGGGGGATCGAACACTGAAGCTTTCTTT
CASSLGGSNTEAFF
>TRBV27|TRBD2|TRBJ2-7|NA
TGTGCCAGCAGTCTAGGAGCGACTAGCGGGGAGGTCTACGAGCAGTACTTC
CASSLGATSGEVYEQYF
>TRBV28|TRBD1|TRBJ1-5|NA
TGTGCCAGCAGTTTACGGACAGGGAAGGTGGGTCAGCCCCAGCATTTT
CASSLRTGKVGQPQHF
>TRBV27|NA|TRBJ2-1|NA
TGTGCCAGCAGTTTAGGGCGCCTCAGCTCCTACAATGAGCAGTTCTTC
CASSLGRLSSYNEQFF
>TRBV7-2|NA|TRBJ2-5|once
TGTGCCAGCAGCCCCGAAAGCGGAGGCCGAGAGACCCAGTACTTC
CASSPESGGRETQYF
>TRBV9|TRBD1|TRBJ2-6|few
TGTGCCAGCAGCGCGGACAGGATCCCCACTGGGGCCAACGTCCTGACTTTC
CASSADRIPTGANVLTF
>TRBV6-5|TRBD1|TRBJ2-2|few
TGTGCCAGCAGAGGGACAGGGGCCGGGGAGCTGTTTTTT
CASRGTGAGELFF
>TRBV25-1|NA|TRBJ2-2|few
TGTGCCAGCACGGGTTTAGCCGCCGGGGAGCTGTTTTTT
CASTGLAAGELFF
>TRBV28|TRBD1|TRBJ1-4|few
TGTGCCAGCAGCCTTGGGACAGGAGAGCATGAAAAACTGTTTTTT
CASSLGTGEHEKLFF
>TRBV14|NA|TRBJ1-2|few
TGTGCCAGCAGCCAATTTTCGGGAATTGGCGGCTACACCTTC
CASSQFSGIGGYTF
>TRBV28|TRBD2|TRBJ2-3|NA
TGTGCCAGCAGTGACGGACTAGCGGACCCGCGCAGCACAGATACGCAGTATTTT
CASSDGLADPRSTDTQYF
>TRBV27|NA|TRBJ2-7|NA
TGTGCCAGCAGTTACACAGGTTCCGAGATGTCCTACGAGCAGTACTTC
CASSYTGSEMSYEQYF
>TRBV5-1|TRBD2|TRBJ2-2|NA
TGCGCCAGCAGCCCCGCGGGAGGAAGTCGGACCGGGGAGCTGTTTTTT
CASSPAGGSRTGELFF
>TRBV27|TRBD2|TRBJ2-7|NA
TGTGCCAGCAGTTTAGCTAGCGGGAGGGCCCACGAGCAGTACTTC
CASSLASGRAHEQYF
>TRBV6-6|NA|TRBJ1-2|NA
TGTGCCAGCAGTCCACGGACAGTTGGCTACACCTTC
CASSPRTVGYTF
>TRBV10-3|TRBD1|TRBJ2-2|NA
TGTGCCATCAGTGAGCCAGGGACAGGGGGCTTCGGGGAGCTGTTTTTT
CAISEPGTGGFGELFF
>TRBV4-1|TRBD2|TRBJ2-2|NA
TGCGCCAGCAGCCCGGGGCTAGCGGTACCCACCGGGGAGCTGTTTTTT
CASSPGLAVPTGELFF
>TRBV10-3|TRBD1|TRBJ2-3|few
TGTGCCATCAGAGGACAGGGTGGCACAGATACGCAGTATTTT
CAIRGQGGTDTQYF
>TRBV6-1|NA|TRBJ1-4|NA
TGTGCCAGCAGACTGCTAGAAAAACTGTTTTTT
CASRLLEKLFF
>TRBV27|NA|TRBJ1-1|NA
TGTGCCAGCAGTCCCTCCTGGGGGGGCACTGAAGCTTTCTTT
CASSPSWGGTEAFF
>TRBV4-2|NA|TRBJ2-2|once
TGTGCCAGCAGCCACCTAGGACAAGCGAACACCGGGGAGCTGTTTTTT
CASSHLGQANTGELFF
>TRBV9|TRBD1|TRBJ1-3|NA
TGTGCCAGCAGCCACCGGGACAGGGGAATAGAGCGGAGAAACACCATATATTTT
CASSHRDRGIERRNTIYF
>TRBV19|NA|TRBJ1-2|once
TGTGCCAGTAGTCGTTGGACGGGGATGAGCGGCTACACCTTC
CASSRWTGMSGYTF
>TRBV19|TRBD2|TRBJ2-1|NA
TGTGCCAGTAGAAGGGAACTAGCGGGAGGCTACAATGAGCAGTTCTTC
CASRRELAGGYNEQFF
>TRBV6-6|TRBD1|TRBJ1-2|NA
TGTGCCAGCAGGCCGAGACGACAGGGGGCCCATGGCTACACCTTC
CASRPRRQGAHGYTF
>TRBV28|NA|TRBJ1-4|NA
TGTGCCAGCAGCTCCGGGACATCAGGGGTAAAACTGTTTTTT
CASSSGTSGVKLFF
>TRBV7-2|NA|TRBJ1-6|once
TGTGCCAGCAGCTTAGCGGGCAGTTACACAGGGAGAGTGAAGAATTCACCCCTCCACTTT
CASSLAGSYTGRVKNSPLHF